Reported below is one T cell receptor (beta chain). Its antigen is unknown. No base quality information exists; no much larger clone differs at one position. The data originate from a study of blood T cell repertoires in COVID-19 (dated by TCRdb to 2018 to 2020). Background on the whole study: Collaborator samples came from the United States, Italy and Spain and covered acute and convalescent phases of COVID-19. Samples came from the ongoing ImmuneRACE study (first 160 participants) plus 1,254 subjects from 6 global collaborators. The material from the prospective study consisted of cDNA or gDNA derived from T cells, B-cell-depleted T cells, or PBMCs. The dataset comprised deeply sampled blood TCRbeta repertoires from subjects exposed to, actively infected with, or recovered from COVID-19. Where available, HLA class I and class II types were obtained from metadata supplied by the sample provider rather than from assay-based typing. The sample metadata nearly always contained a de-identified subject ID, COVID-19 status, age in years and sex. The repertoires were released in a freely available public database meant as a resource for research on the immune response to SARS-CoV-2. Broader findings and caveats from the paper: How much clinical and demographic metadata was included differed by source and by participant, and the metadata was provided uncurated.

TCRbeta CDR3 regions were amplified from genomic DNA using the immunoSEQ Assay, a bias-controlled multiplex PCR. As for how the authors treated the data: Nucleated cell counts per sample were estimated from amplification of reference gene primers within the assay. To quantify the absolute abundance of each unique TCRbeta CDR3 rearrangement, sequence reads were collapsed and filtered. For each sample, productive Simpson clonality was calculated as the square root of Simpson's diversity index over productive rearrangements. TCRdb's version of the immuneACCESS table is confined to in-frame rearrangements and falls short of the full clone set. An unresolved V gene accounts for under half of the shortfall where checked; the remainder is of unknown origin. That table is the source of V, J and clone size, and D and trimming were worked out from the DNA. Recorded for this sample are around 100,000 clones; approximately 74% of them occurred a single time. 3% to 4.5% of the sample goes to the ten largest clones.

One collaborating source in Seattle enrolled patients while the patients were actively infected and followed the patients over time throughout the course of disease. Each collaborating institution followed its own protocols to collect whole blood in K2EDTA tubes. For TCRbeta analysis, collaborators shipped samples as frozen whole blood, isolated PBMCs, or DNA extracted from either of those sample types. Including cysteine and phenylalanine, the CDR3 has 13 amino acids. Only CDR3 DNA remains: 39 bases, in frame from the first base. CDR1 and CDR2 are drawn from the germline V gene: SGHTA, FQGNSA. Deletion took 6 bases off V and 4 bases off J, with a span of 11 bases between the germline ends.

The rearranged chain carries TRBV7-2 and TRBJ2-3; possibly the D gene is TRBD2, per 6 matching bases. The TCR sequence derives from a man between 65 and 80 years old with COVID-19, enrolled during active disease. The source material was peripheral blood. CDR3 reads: CASRRELADTQYF. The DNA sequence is TGTGCCAGCAGACGGGAGCTCGCAGATACGCAGTATTTT.